The clone carrying this T cell receptor (beta chain) was seen only once. TCRdb's copy holds only in-frame clones and misses some; the assay was immunoSEQ multiplex PCR. Here the sample spans about 88,000 clones, about 94% being singletons. This record belongs to a study of technical replicates of blood from several donors. The CDR3 totals 14 residues. V gave up 5 bases and J gave up 3 bases, with 13 bases separating them. The germline gives CDR1 MNHEY, CDR2 SVGAGI. This clonotype originated in a human donor in good health. The sequencing sample was made of T cells isolated from PBMCs. The J gene is TRBJ1-1, the V gene TRBV6-5, with TRBD1 as a possible D gene (6 bases). CDR3 in DNA: TGTGCCAGCAGTCCACAGGGAAGGTACACTGAAGCTTTCTTT. Protein: CASSPQGRYTEAFF.